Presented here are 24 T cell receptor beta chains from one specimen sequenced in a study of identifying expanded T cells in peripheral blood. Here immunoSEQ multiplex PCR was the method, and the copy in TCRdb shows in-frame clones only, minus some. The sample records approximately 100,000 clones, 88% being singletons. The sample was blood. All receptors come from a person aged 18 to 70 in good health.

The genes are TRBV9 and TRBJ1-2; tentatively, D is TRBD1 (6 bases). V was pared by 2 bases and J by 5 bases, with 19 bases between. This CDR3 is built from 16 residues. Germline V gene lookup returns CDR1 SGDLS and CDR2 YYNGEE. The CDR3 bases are TGTGCCAGCAGCGTGGGAGGAACAGGGTTGGCGTATGGCTACACCTTC. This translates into CASSVGGTGLAYGYTF.

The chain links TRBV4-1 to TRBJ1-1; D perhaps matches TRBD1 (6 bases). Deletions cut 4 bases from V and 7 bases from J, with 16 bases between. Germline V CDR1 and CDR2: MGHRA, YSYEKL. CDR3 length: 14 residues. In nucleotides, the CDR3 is TGCGCCAGCAGCCTCCCCGGGGAGGGGGTTGAAGCTTTCTTT. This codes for CASSLPGEGVEAFF.

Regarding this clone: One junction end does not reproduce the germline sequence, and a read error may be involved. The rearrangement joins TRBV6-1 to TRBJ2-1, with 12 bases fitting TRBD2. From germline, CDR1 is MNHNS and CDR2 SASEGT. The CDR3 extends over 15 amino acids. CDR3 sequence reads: CASSQASGGANEQFF. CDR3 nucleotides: TGTGCCAGCAGTCAAGCTAGCGGGGGGGCTAATGAGCAGTTCTTC.

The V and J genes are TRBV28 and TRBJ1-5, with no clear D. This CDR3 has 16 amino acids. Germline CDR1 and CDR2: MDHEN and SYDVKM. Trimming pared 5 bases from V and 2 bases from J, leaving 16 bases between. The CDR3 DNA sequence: TGTGCCAGCAGTCCAAGGCGGGGAGGAGGCAATCAGCCCCAGCATTTT. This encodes CASSPRRGGGNQPQHF.

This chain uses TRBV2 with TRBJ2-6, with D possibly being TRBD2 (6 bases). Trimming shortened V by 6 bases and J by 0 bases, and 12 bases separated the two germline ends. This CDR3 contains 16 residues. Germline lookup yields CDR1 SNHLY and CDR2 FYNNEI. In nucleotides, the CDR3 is TGTGCCAGCAGGGAGGACGGGGGCTCTGGGGCCAACGTCCTGACTTTC. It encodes CASREDGGSGANVLTF. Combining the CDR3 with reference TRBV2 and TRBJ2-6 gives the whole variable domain EPEVTQTPSHQVTQMGQEVILRCVPISNHLYFYWYRQILGQKVEFLVSFYNNEISEKSEIFDDQFSVERPDGSNFTLKIRSTKLEDSAMYFCASREDGGSGANVLTFGAGSRLTVL.

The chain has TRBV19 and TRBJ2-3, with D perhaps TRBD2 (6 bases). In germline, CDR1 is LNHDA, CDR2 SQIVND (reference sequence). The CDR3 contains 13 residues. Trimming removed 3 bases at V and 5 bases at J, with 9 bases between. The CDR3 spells CASSILGGDTQYF. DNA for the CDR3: TGTGCCAGTAGTATTTTGGGGGGAGATACGCAGTATTTT.

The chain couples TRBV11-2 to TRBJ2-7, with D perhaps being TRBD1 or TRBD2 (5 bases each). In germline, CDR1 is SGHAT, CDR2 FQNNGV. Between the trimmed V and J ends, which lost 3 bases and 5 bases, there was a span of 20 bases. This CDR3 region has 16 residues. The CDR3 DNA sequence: TGTGCCAGCAGCTTTGCCCCAGAGGGGAGTGGGGACGAGCAGTACTTC. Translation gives CASSFAPEGSGDEQYF.

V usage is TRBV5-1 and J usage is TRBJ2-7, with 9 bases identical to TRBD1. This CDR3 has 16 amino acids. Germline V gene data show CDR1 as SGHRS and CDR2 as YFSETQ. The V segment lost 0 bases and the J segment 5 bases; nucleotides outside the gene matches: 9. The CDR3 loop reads CASSLGLTGGEDEQYF. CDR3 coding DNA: TGCGCCAGCAGCTTGGGATTGACAGGGGGGGAGGACGAGCAGTACTTC.

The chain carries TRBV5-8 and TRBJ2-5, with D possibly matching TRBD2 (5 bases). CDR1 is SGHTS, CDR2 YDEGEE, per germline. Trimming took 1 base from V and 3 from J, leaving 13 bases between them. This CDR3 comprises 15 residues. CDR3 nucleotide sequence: TGTGCCAGCAGCTTGACTAGTTCCCTTAAAGAGACCCAGTACTTC. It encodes CASSLTSSLKETQYF.

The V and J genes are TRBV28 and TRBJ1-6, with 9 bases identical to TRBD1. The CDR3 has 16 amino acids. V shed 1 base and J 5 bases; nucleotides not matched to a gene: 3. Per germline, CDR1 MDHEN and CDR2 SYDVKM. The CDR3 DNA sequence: TGTGCCAGCAGTTTATTACAGGGGGCGAATAATTCACCCCTCCACTTT. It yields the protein CASSLLQGANNSPLHF.

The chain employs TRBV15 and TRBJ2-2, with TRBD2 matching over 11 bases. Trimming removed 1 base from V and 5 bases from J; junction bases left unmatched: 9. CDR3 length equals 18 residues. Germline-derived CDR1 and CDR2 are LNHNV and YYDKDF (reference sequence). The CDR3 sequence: CATSRGLSGRAGTGELFF. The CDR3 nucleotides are TGTGCCACCAGCAGAGGTCTTAGCGGGAGGGCCGGGACCGGGGAGCTGTTTTTT.

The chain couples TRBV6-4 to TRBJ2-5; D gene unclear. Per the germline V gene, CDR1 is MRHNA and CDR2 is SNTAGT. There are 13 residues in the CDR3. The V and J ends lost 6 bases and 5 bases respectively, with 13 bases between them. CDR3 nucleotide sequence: TGTGCCAGCAGCGAAAAGGAACGGGAGACCCAGTACTTC. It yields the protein CASSEKERETQYF.

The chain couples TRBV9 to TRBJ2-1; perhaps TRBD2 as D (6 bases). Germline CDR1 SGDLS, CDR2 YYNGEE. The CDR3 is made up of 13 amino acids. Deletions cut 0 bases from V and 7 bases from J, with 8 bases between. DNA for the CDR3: TGTGCCAGCAGCGTAGCGGGAGAGAATGAGCAGTTCTTC. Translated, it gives CASSVAGENEQFF.

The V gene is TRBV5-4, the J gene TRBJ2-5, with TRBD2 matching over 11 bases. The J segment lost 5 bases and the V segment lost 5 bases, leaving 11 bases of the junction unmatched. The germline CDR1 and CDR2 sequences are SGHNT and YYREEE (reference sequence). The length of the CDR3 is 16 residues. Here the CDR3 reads CASRFGTSGRGETQYF. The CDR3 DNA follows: TGTGCCAGCAGGTTCGGGACTAGCGGTAGGGGGGAGACCCAGTACTTC. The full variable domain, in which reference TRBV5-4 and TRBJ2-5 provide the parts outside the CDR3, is ETGVTQSPTHLIKTRGQQVTLRCSSQSGHNTVSWYQQALGQGPQFIFQYYREEENGRGNFPPRFSGLQFPNYSSELNVNALELDDSALYLCASRFGTSGRGETQYFGPGTRLLVL.

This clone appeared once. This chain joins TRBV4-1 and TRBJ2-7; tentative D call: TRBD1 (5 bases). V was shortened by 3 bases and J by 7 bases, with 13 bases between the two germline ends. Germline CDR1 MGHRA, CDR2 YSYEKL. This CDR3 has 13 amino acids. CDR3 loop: CASSQAGFSEQYF. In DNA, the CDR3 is TGCGCCAGCAGCCAGGCAGGGTTTTCAGAGCAGTACTTC.

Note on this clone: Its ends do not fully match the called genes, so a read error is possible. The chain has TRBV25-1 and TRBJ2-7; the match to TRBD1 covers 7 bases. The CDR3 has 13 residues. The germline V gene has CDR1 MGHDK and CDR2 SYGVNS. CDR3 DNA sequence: TGTGCCAGCAGTGGGGGGACCGGAGGACAGGAATCGTTC. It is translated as CASSGGTGGQESF.

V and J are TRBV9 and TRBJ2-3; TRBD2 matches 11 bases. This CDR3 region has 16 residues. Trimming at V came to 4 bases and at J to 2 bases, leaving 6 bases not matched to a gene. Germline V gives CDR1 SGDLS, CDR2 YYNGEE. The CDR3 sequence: CASSFSGGVYTDTQYF. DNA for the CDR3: TGTGCCAGCAGCTTTAGCGGGGGGGTATACACAGATACGCAGTATTTT.

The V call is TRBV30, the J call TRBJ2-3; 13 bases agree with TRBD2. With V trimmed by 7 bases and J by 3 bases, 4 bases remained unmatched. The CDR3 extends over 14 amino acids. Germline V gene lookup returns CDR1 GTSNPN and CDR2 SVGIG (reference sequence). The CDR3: CASSGLAGTDTQYF. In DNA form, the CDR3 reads TGTGCCTCTTCGGGACTAGCGGGGACAGATACGCAGTATTTT.

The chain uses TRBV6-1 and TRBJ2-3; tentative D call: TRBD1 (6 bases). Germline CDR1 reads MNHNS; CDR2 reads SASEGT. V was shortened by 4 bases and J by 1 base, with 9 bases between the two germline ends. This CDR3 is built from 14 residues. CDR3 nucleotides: TGTGCCAGCAGTGCTGCAGGGGGCACAGATACGCAGTATTTT. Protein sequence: CASSAAGGTDTQYF.

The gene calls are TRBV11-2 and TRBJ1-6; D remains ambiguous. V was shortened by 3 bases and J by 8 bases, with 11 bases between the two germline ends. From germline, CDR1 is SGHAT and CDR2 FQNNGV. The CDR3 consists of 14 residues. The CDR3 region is CASSLAISYSPLHF. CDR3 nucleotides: TGTGCCAGCAGCTTGGCTATTTCATATTCACCCCTCCACTTT.

In DNA, the CDR3 is TGCGCCAGCAGCCGGGACTACAACTCCTACAATGAGCAGTTCTTC. Translation gives CASSRDYNSYNEQFF. The chain couples TRBV4-1 to TRBJ2-1; TRBD2 agrees at 7 bases. Trimming at V came to 4 bases and at J to 0 bases, leaving 3 bases not matched to a gene. Germline CDR1 and CDR2: MGHRA and YSYEKL. This CDR3 region has 15 residues.

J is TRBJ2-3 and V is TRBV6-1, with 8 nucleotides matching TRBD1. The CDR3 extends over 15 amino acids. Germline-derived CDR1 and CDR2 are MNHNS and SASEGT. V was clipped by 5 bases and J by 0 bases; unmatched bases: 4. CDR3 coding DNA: TGTGCCAGCAGTTTGGACAGGGTCAGCACAGATACGCAGTATTTT. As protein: CASSLDRVSTDTQYF.

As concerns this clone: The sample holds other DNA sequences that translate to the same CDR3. The CDR3 here is CASSVGLAGGETQYF. For the CDR3, the DNA is TGTGCCAGCAGCGTAGGACTAGCGGGGGGAGAGACCCAGTACTTC. This rearrangement joins TRBV9 to TRBJ2-5, with TRBD2 matching over 13 bases. V gave up 0 bases and J gave up 4 bases; unmatched junction bases: 0. This CDR3 has 15 residues. Germline loops: CDR1 SGDLS, CDR2 YYNGEE.

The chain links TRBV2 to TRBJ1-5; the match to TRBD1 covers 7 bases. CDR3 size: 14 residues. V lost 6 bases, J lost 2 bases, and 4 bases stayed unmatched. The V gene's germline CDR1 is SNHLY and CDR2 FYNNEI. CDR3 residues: CASRTDRGNQPQHF. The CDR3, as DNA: TGTGCCAGCAGAACCGACAGGGGCAATCAGCCCCAGCATTTT.